This T cell receptor beta chain was documented in a study of beta chain features in type 1 diabetes. Background on the study: Healthy donors, compared against patients, showed similar age, gender and cell yields. Study-wide findings and caveats: TCRB CDR3s from Type 1 diabetes patients were moderately but significantly shorter in all four CD4+ subsets. Type 1 diabetes patients had fewer VDJ junction insertions and more deletions.

Sorting that relied on CD45RO/CCR7/CD25/CD127/CD95/CD27 yielded CD4+ naive, central memory, regulatory and stem cell-like memory cells. Purity of each sorted population was above 98%. Trimming at V came to 2 bases and at J to 1 base, leaving 3 bases not matched to a gene. The CDR3 contains 16 residues. In germline, CDR1 is MNHEY, CDR2 SMNVEV (reference sequence). As to this clone: The antigen is not known.

Expressed TCRB transcripts got sequenced, as all isolated RNA was reverse transcribed. Sequencing used immunoSEQ multiplex PCR; TCRdb keeps in-frame clones, though not all of them. Of about 370,000 clones listed, about 10% are singletons. Input material: central memory CD4+ T cells from blood. This chain uses TRBV27 with TRBJ2-2, with 8 nucleotides matching TRBD2. The source is a young man with type 1 diabetes. The DNA for the CDR3 is TGTGCCAGCAGTTTACTGCGGGGGGAGAACACCGGGGAGCTGTTTTTT. Translation: CASSLLRGENTGELFF.